This TCR beta chain was observed in a study of early T cells in non-severe SARS-CoV-2 infection (dated by TCRdb to the early 2020s). Looking at the study overall: Because TCR sequencing was done on bulk RNA from unsorted whole blood, the alpha and beta chains could not be paired. Study-wide conclusions, independent of this receptor: VDJdb matching was skewed toward anti-spike CD8 responses and likely underestimated virus-specific expansions, missing private and CD4 specificities.

The study was a case-control design nested within a healthcare worker cohort in London, UK, with weekly nasopharyngeal swab PCR tests and blood sampling. Healthcare workers were recruited during the week of the UK lockdown, between 23 and 31 March 2020, and followed weekly for up to 16 weeks. This clonotype was detected only a few times. Its binding antigen is unknown. Per-nucleotide qualities are absent, and no much larger clonotype sits a single base away. The protocol used for the library was 5' RACE. The instrument given in TCRdb is NextSeq 500. The TCR library protocol attached unique molecular identifiers to individual cDNA molecules to correct for sequencing error and PCR bias. Both TCR alpha and beta chains were sequenced, and tight co-correlation was observed between alpha and beta sequence abundances in each sample. Concerning the study's data processing: Decombinator V4 was used to perform V gene, J gene and CDR3 annotation of TCR sequences. TCRs were defined as expanded if a significant change between any two time points was detected under a Poisson model with p below 0.0001. TCR abundances were normalised to the total number of TCRs sequenced in each sample and reported as counts per million. VDJdb, accessed on 1 November 2021, was searched for TCRs annotated for CMV, EBV and SARS-CoV-2, and TCRs annotated for more than one antigen were excluded. The public reads were reanalyzed by TCRdb: fastp trimming at Q25, MiXCR alignment, in-frame beta chains only. When rows share a CDR3 protein, they turn into one entry using the most common DNA and genes. TCRdb, not the original authors, processed these V and J calls. Counted in this sample were about 49,000 distinct CDR3 sequences; about 10% of them appeared once. The ten largest account for about 9.7% of the sample.

The sequenced sample was whole blood. This clonotype originated in an adult who was a healthcare worker with PCR-confirmed SARS-CoV-2 infection or an uninfected control (not recorded which).

CDR3 region: CASSSLFTLSSSYEQYF. Read as DNA, the sequence is TGTGCCAGCAGCAGTCTCTTCACCCTCTCGAGCTCCTACGAGCAGTACTTC. The chain employs TRBV21-1 and TRBJ2-7; the table's D call TRBD2 went unverified against the DNA. TRBV21-1 is labeled a pseudogene. Including the terminal cysteine and phenylalanine, the CDR3 comprises 17 residues. The read is trimmed to its CDR3 DNA, 51 bases read in frame from base 1.